This T cell receptor beta chain was identified during a study of blood T cell repertoires in COVID-19 (dated by TCRdb to about 2020). Regarding the complete study: Samples from collaborators originated in the United States, Italy and Spain and spanned both the acute and convalescent phases of COVID-19. Where HLA class I and class II types were available, the types were taken from metadata supplied by the sample provider, not from assay-based typing. The repertoires were made available in a free public database intended to serve as a resource for research on the immune response to SARS-CoV-2. The material from the prospective study consisted of cDNA or gDNA derived from T cells, B-cell-depleted T cells, or PBMCs. Subjects who had been exposed to COVID-19, were actively infected with it, or had recovered from it provided the deeply sampled blood TCRbeta repertoires that made up the dataset. A de-identified subject ID, COVID-19 status, age in years and sex were almost always included in the sample metadata. The samples were drawn from the first 160 participants of the ongoing ImmuneRACE study and from roughly 1,300 subjects provided by 6 global collaborators.

The investigation overall reported the following: The amount of clinical and demographic metadata varied by source and participant and was provided uncurated.

This clone occurred a few times. Its binding antigen is unknown. It has no much larger one-base neighbor in the sample; base qualities were not kept. At one collaborating source in Seattle, patients were enrolled during active infection and were followed longitudinally through the course of disease. Each collaborating institution followed its own protocols to collect whole blood in K2EDTA tubes. For TCRbeta analysis, collaborators shipped samples in one of three forms: frozen whole blood, isolated PBMCs, or DNA extracted from either of those sample types. The immunoSEQ Assay, a bias-controlled multiplex PCR, was used to amplify TCRbeta CDR3 regions from genomic DNA. The study's own analysis went as follows. Within the assay, amplification of reference gene primers was used to estimate how many nucleated cells each sample contained. Sequence reads were collapsed and filtered to measure the absolute abundance of every unique TCRbeta CDR3 rearrangement. Productive Simpson clonality was computed per sample as the square root of Simpson's diversity index over productive rearrangements. As stored in TCRdb, this immuneACCESS dataset retains in-frame rearrangements with V and J assigned. A fraction of the clones does not appear; measured against another copy, unresolved V genes explain less than half of the discrepancy, and the remainder lacks a known reason. The D gene and trimming were derived from the DNA, and the V and J assignments and clone size from that table. In this sample the table shows some 80,000 clones, roughly 85% of which occur a single time. Roughly 9.6% of the sample comes from the top ten.

Sequenced input: peripheral blood. This sequence originates from a man over 45 with COVID-19, enrolled during active disease.

The nucleotide sequence reads as follows: TGTGCCAGCACCCTAACGAACACTGAAGCTTTCTTT. It is translated as CASTLTNTEAFF. This chain is built from TRBV28 and TRBJ1-1, with an unclear D gene assignment. CDR1 and CDR2 are read off the germline V gene as MDHEN and SYDVKM. The V and J ends are trimmed by 7 bases and 1 base, leaving 7 bases between them. Including cysteine and phenylalanine, the CDR3 has 12 amino acids. Of all the DNA, just the CDR3 is kept, 36 bases in frame from base 1.